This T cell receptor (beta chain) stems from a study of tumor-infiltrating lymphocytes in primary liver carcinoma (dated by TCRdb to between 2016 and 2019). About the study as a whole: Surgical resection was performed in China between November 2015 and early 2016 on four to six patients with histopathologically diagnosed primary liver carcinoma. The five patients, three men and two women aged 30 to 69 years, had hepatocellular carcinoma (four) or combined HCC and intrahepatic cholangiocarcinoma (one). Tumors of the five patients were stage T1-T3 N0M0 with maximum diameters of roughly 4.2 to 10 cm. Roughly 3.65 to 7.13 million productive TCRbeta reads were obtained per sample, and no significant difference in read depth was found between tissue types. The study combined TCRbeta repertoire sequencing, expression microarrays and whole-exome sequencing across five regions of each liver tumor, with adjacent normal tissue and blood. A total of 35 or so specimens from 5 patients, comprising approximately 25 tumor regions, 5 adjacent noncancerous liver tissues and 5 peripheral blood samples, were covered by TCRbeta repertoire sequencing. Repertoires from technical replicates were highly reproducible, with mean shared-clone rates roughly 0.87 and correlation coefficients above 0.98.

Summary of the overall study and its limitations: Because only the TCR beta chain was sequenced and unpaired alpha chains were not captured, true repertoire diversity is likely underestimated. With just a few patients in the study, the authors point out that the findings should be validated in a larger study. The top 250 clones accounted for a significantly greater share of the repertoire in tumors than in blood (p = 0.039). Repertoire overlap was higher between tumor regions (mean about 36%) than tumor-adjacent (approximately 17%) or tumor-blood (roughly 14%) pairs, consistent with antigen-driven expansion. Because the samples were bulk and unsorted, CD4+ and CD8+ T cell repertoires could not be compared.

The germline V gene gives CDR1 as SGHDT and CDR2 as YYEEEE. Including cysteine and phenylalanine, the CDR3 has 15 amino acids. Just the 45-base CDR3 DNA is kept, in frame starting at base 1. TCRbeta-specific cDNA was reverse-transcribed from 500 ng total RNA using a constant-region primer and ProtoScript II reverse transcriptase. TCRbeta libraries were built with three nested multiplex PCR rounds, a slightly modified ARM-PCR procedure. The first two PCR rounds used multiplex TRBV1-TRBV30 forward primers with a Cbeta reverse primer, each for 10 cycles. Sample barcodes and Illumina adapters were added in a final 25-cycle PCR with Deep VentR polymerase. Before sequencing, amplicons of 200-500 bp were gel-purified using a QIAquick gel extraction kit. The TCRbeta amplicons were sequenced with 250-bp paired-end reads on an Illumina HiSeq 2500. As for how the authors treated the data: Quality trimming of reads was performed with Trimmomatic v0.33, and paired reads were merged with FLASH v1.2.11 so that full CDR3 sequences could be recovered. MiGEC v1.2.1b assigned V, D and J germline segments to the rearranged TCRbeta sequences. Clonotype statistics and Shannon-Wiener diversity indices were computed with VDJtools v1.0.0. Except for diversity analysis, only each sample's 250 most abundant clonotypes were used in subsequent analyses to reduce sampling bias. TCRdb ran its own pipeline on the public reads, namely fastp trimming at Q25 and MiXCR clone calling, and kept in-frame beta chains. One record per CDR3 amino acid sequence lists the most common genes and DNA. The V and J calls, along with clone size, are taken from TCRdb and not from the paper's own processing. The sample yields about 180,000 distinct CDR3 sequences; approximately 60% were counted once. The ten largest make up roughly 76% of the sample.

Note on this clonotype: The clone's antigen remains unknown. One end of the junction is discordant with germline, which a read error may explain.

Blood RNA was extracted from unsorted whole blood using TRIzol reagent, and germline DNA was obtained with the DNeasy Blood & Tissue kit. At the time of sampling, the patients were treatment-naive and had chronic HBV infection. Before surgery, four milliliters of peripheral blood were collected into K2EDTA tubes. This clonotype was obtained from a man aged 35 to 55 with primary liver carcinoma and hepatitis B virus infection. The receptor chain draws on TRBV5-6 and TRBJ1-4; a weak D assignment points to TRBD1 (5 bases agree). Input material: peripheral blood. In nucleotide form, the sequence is TGTGCCAGCGGCTTGACGAGGGGAGCTAATGAAAAACTGTTCTTT. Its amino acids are CASGLTRGANEKLFF. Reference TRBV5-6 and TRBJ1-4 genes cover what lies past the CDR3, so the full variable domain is DAGVTQSPTHLIKTRGQQVTLRCSPKSGHDTVSWYQQALGQGPQFIFQYYEEEERQRGNFPDRFSGHQFPNYSSELNVNALLLGDSALYLCASGLTRGANEKLFFGSGTQLSVL.